Below, one T cell receptor beta chain is given with its context. As yet, its antigen is unknown. These data originate in a study of T cells in Graves' hyperthyroidism and ophthalmopathy. General study points: The model made its ophthalmopathy prediction, and onset followed a median approximately 6 months later. Most expanded thyroid clonotypes above 0.001 recurred in blood.

Diagnosis rested on symptoms, serum thyroxine and TRAb, thyroid ultrasound, and orbital computed tomography. Regions amplified from RNA transcripts were the TCR beta CDR3 regions. First-round RT-PCR of the TCR CDR3 relied on the HTBI primer set. TCRdb itself ran the multiplex PCR reads through MiXCR, one entry per CDR3 protein. The data hold approximately 690,000 distinct CDR3 sequences, with 13% to 15% observed a single time. V was shortened by 4 bases and J by 5 bases, with 18 bases between the two germline ends. The CDR3 is made up of 17 amino acids. Germline-derived CDR1 and CDR2 are MNHEY and SMNVEV (reference sequence).

The TCR comes from a woman between 45 and 65 years old with Graves' ophthalmopathy. The chain employs TRBV27 and TRBJ2-6, with D possibly being TRBD1 or TRBD2 (5 bases each). Sequenced input: blood. The CDR3 here is CASSSRDLLGRANVLTF. The CDR3 DNA sequence: TGTGCCAGCAGTTCCCGGGACCTCCTGGGTAGGGCCAACGTCCTGACTTTC.